This T cell receptor beta chain is from a study of T cell repertoires in cytomegalovirus infection. Study summary: Recently identified HLA-C-restricted CMV epitopes and well-studied HLA-B-restricted CMV epitopes were used by the study. In public TCR beta signatures, there were indications of both CMV infection and matching HLA type. Study-level results: The study identified carriers of CMV plus the relevant HLA from cumulative public TCR beta family frequency. What dominated the ex vivo response were HLA-C-restricted CMV-specific TCR beta clonotypes.

The CDR3 has 13 residues. Looked up from germline, CDR1 is SGHTA and CDR2 is FQGNSA. About this clonotype itself: What it recognizes is unknown. A junction boundary mismatches the germline segment, possibly from a read error.

MiXCR, applied by TCRdb to the reads, yields one record per CDR3 protein. In the table there are approximately 340,000 distinct CDR3 sequences, under 35% of which are singletons. The sequencing here drew on cultured PBMCs, taken from culture after CMV antigen stimulation. The receptor comes from a human donor in good health (CMV status not recorded). Some clones in this sample may be carry-over from other donors' samples. This sequence joins TRBV7-2 and TRBJ2-7; D call uncertain. The CDR3 bases are TGTGCCTGCAGCTTATATAGCTCCTACGAGCAGTACTTC. Translating it yields CACSLYSSYEQYF.